A selection of T cell receptor beta chains follows, all from one sample in a study of CD8 T cells in Susac syndrome. TCRdb re-analysed the immunoSEQ multiplex PCR reads in MiXCR, keeping a single row per CDR3 protein. The sample yields some 150,000 distinct CDR3 sequences, roughly 95% seen once. The sample taken for sequencing was CD4+ T cells from PBMCs. These receptors originate from a human donor with Susac syndrome. Both conserved end residues are part of each CDR3. A D gene is named only where the DNA matches it firmly. The size field is filled for only some rows; it gives once, few, many or a size class.

D gene | clone size | J gene | V gene | CDR3 protein | CDR3 DNA
- | - | TRBJ1-1 | TRBV9 | CASSVAPGNTEAFF | TGTGCCAGCAGCGTAGCTCCGGGGAACACTGAAGCTTTCTTT
- | - | TRBJ1-2 | TRBV19 | CASRTRGDLSNYGYTF | TGTGCCAGTAGGACCCGAGGAGATCTCTCTAACTATGGCTACACCTTC
- | once | TRBJ1-2 | TRBV20-1 | CSARDRTAVRGYTF | TGCAGTGCTAGAGATAGGACAGCCGTTCGGGGCTACACCTTC
- | - | TRBJ1-1 | TRBV4-3 | CASSHLQENTEAFF | TGCGCCAGCAGCCATCTACAGGAGAACACTGAAGCTTTCTTT
TRBD1 | - | TRBJ1-2 | TRBV20-1 | CSAHTGGDGYTF | TGCAGTGCCCACACAGGGGGCGATGGCTACACCTTC
- | - | TRBJ2-4 | TRBV5-1 | CASSPAGLAKNIQYF | TGCGCCAGCAGCCCCGCGGGGTTAGCCAAAAACATTCAGTACTTC
- | - | TRBJ2-6 | TRBV12-3/TRBV12-4 | CASLAGANVLTF | TGTGCCAGCCTGGCAGGGGCCAACGTCCTGACTTTC
- | - | TRBJ2-2 | TRBV4-1 | CASSQYGTPDTGELFF | TGCGCCAGCAGCCAATACGGGACTCCCGACACCGGGGAGCTGTTTTTT
- | - | TRBJ2-5 | TRBV12-3/TRBV12-4 | CASSSPEGEETQYF | TGTGCCAGCAGCTCCCCGGAGGGGGAAGAGACCCAGTACTTC
TRBD1 | - | TRBJ1-6 | TRBV29-1 | CSPNGQGNSPLHF | TGCAGCCCGAACGGACAGGGGAATTCACCCCTCCACTTT
TRBD1 | - | TRBJ2-6 | TRBV20-1 | CSARDGGQTPGANVLTF | TGCAGTGCTAGAGATGGGGGACAGACCCCTGGGGCCAACGTCCTGACTTTC
- | - | TRBJ1-1 | TRBV7-2 | CASSLSGAGNTEAFF | TGTGCCAGCAGCTTAAGCGGGGCGGGGAACACTGAAGCTTTCTTT
- | once | TRBJ1-1 | TRBV12-3/TRBV12-4 | CASIPGEAAEAFF | TGTGCCAGCATCCCAGGGGAAGCGGCTGAAGCTTTCTTT
TRBD1 | - | TRBJ2-1 | TRBV29-1 | CSAGTGDAYNEQFF | TGCAGCGCCGGGACAGGGGACGCTTACAATGAGCAGTTCTTC
TRBD1 | - | TRBJ2-1 | TRBV13 | CASSTTSWAGGNNEQFF | TGTGCCAGCAGCACTACAAGCTGGGCAGGGGGTAACAATGAGCAGTTCTTC
- | - | TRBJ2-1 | TRBV29-1 | CSVIRSTSYNEQFF | TGCAGCGTCATAAGGTCCACCAGTTACAATGAGCAGTTCTTC
- | - | TRBJ1-2 | TRBV20-1 | CSAPGTNYGYTF | TGCAGTGCTCCCGGGACAAACTATGGCTACACCTTC
TRBD1 | - | TRBJ2-5 | TRBV25-1 | CATQEGARETQYF | TGTGCCACCCAAGAGGGGGCGCGAGAGACCCAGTACTTC
TRBD2 | - | TRBJ2-7 | TRBV20-1 | CSARRGGGYEQYF | TGCAGTGCCCGACGCGGCGGGGGCTACGAGCAGTACTTC
- | - | TRBJ1-3 | TRBV29-1 | CSVLTGLSGNTIYF | TGCAGCGTTCTTACAGGGCTCTCTGGAAACACCATATATTTT
- | - | TRBJ2-5 | TRBV9 | CASSGRFQETQYF | TGTGCCAGCAGCGGAAGGTTCCAAGAGACCCAGTACTTC
- | - | TRBJ2-3 | TRBV29-1 | CSAGKGTDTQYF | TGCAGCGCGGGTAAGGGCACAGATACGCAGTATTTT
TRBD2 | - | TRBJ2-7 | TRBV20-1 | CSAWGGFYEQYF | TGCAGTGCTTGGGGGGGATTCTACGAGCAGTACTTC
- | - | TRBJ2-7 | TRBV18 | CASSPPATYSYEQYF | TGTGCCAGCTCACCACCGGCCACCTACTCCTACGAGCAGTACTTC
- | - | TRBJ2-7 | TRBV20-1 | CSARDGVAPYEQYF | TGCAGTGCTAGAGACGGGGTAGCGCCCTACGAGCAGTACTTC
- | once | TRBJ2-3 | TRBV29-1 | CSVWGEADTQYF | TGCAGCGTCTGGGGGGAGGCAGATACGCAGTATTTT
- | few | TRBJ1-5 | TRBV9 | CASSVGGGGNQPQHF | TGTGCCAGCAGCGTAGGGGGGGGAGGCAATCAGCCCCAGCATTTT
- | - | TRBJ1-2 | TRBV20-1 | CSAGIAYGYTF | TGCAGTGCTGGGATAGCCTATGGCTACACCTTC
- | once | TRBJ1-6 | TRBV12-3/TRBV12-4 | CASSLVEDSPLHF | TGTGCCAGCAGTTTAGTCGAGGATTCACCCCTCCACTTT
- | once | TRBJ2-7 | TRBV20-1 | CSARRVAGYEQYF | TGCAGTGCTAGACGGGTGGCGGGCTACGAGCAGTACTTC
- | - | TRBJ1-1 | TRBV7-2 | CASSPQNSFTEAFF | TGTGCCAGCAGCCCGCAGAACAGCTTCACTGAAGCTTTCTTT
- | - | TRBJ2-7 | TRBV12-3/TRBV12-4 | CASSGATSYEQYF | TGTGCCAGCAGTGGGGCCACTTCCTACGAGCAGTACTTC
TRBD2 | - | TRBJ2-5 | TRBV4-3 | CASSRQTSGVETQYF | TGCGCCAGCAGCCGACAGACTAGCGGGGTAGAGACCCAGTACTTC
TRBD2 | - | TRBJ2-3 | TRBV29-1 | CSALVGRADTQYF | TGCAGCGCCCTTGTGGGGAGGGCAGATACGCAGTATTTT
TRBD1 | - | TRBJ1-1 | TRBV29-1 | CSVAQGAQTEAFF | TGCAGCGTCGCTCAGGGGGCGCAAACTGAAGCTTTCTTT
- | once | TRBJ1-3 | TRBV5-1 | CASSFQSPANSGNTIYF | TGCGCCAGCAGCTTCCAATCCCCAGCCAACTCTGGAAACACCATATATTTT
TRBD1 | - | TRBJ1-4 | TRBV20-1 | CSAQDRVGEKLFF | TGCAGTGCCCAAGACAGGGTAGGGGAAAAACTGTTTTTT
TRBD1 | - | TRBJ2-2 | TRBV6-1 | CATDADRGAGELFF | TGTGCCACCGACGCTGACAGGGGAGCCGGGGAGCTGTTTTTT
- | - | TRBJ1-1 | TRBV5-1 | CASSSGAGVGNTEAFF | TGCGCCAGCAGCTCCGGAGCAGGCGTGGGGAACACTGAAGCTTTCTTT
TRBD1 | - | TRBJ1-1 | TRBV5-4 | CASSLGSGGRTTEAFF | TGTGCCAGCAGCTTAGGGTCAGGGGGAAGGACCACTGAAGCTTTCTTT
- | - | TRBJ2-1 | TRBV14 | CASSPDRGVSSNEQFF | TGTGCCAGCAGCCCCGATCGTGGGGTTTCCTCCAATGAGCAGTTCTTC
- | - | TRBJ2-1 | TRBV6-2/TRBV6-3 | CASSYSNEQFF | TGTGCCAGCAGTTACTCTAATGAGCAGTTCTTC
- | - | TRBJ1-3 | TRBV29-1 | CSVESPGNTIYF | TGCAGCGTTGAAAGTCCTGGAAACACCATATATTTT
TRBD2 | - | TRBJ2-6 | TRBV6-2/TRBV6-3 | CASSYSSGVGGANVLTF | TGTGCCAGCAGTTACTCGAGCGGGGTCGGCGGGGCCAACGTCCTGACTTTC
TRBD1 | - | TRBJ2-2 | TRBV19 | CASSMVDRSTGELFF | TGTGCCAGTAGTATGGTGGACAGGTCGACCGGGGAGCTGTTTTTT
- | - | TRBJ1-5 | TRBV15 | CATSRGKEHSNQPQHF | TGTGCCACCAGCAGAGGAAAAGAGCATAGCAATCAGCCCCAGCATTTT
- | - | TRBJ1-2 | TRBV5-4 | CASSLPGTNYGYTF | TGTGCCAGCAGCTTGCCTGGGACCAACTATGGCTACACCTTC
- | once | TRBJ2-3 | TRBV7-8 | CASSLVSAVWSTDTQYF | TGTGCCAGCAGCTTAGTCTCGGCTGTATGGAGCACAGATACGCAGTATTTT
TRBD2 | once | TRBJ2-1 | TRBV18 | CASSPKAGPSHNEQFF | TGTGCCAGCTCACCGAAAGCGGGGCCTTCCCACAATGAGCAGTTCTTC
- | - | TRBJ1-2 | TRBV19 | CASRGGPRNYGYTF | TGTGCCTCGAGGGGGGGGCCTAGGAACTATGGCTACACCTTC
TRBD2 | - | TRBJ2-7 | TRBV20-1 | CSAGARGGSYEQYF | TGCAGTGCTGGTGCTCGCGGGGGTTCCTACGAGCAGTACTTC
TRBD1 | - | TRBJ1-4 | TRBV25-1 | CASSPLGRGPEKLFF | TGTGCCAGCAGTCCCCTCGGCAGGGGGCCTGAAAAACTGTTTTTT
- | - | TRBJ1-2 | TRBV25-1 | CASRSNYGYTF | TGTGCCAGCCGCTCTAACTATGGCTACACCTTC
- | once | TRBJ2-3 | TRBV5-5 | CASSSYKYTDTQYF | TGTGCCAGCAGCTCGTACAAGTACACAGATACGCAGTATTTT